These 21 T cell receptor beta chains originate from one sample sequenced in a study of blood T cells in healthy people across ages. Primed by a sample-barcoded 5' primer and a J-beta primer mix, a second PCR proceeded for about 6 to 12 cycles. TCRdb itself ran the 5' RACE reads through MiXCR, one entry per CDR3 protein. The table lists 730,000 or so distinct CDR3 sequences, roughly 43% of them singletons. The sequenced material came from blood. The origin of the receptors is a woman between 55 and 75 years old in good health.

This clonotype was counted ten times or more. This rearrangement joins TRBV7-2 to TRBJ2-7, with TRBD2 identical over 12 bases. The CDR3 has 15 residues. Germline V gene data show CDR1 as SGHTA and CDR2 as FQGNSA. V lost 5 bases to trimming and J lost 3 bases; unmatched junction nucleotides: 5. Here the CDR3 DNA reads TGTGCCAGCAGCACACGGACTAGCGGGATCTACGAGCAGTACTTC. Amino acid sequence: CASSTRTSGIYEQYF.

This clonotype turned up a few times. The chain employs TRBV5-1 and TRBJ2-1; the match to TRBD2 covers 14 bases. Germline assignment: CDR1 SGHRS and CDR2 YFSETQ. After removal of 0 bases from V and 1 base from J, the junction contained 3 bases not matched to a gene. This CDR3 has 18 residues. Here the CDR3 reads CASSLDGTSGGSYNEQFF. The CDR3 region has the DNA TGCGCCAGCAGCTTGGATGGGACTAGCGGGGGATCCTACAATGAGCAGTTCTTC.

The chain uses TRBV10-3 and TRBJ2-1; TRBD2 is a possible D gene (6 bases). The CDR3 covers 14 residues. The V gene lost 5 bases and the J gene lost 9 bases, with 17 bases spanning the gap. The V gene's germline CDR1 is ENHRY and CDR2 SYGVKD. The CDR3 DNA follows: TGTGCCATCAGTCGGGACTGGGGAGTTGGTGAGCAGTTCTTC. Its translation is CAISRDWGVGEQFF.

The chain links TRBV5-5 to TRBJ1-1, with D maybe TRBD1 (5 bases). The germline CDR1 and CDR2 sequences are SGHKS and YYEKEE (reference sequence). Between the trimmed V and J ends, which lost 4 bases and 0 bases, there was a span of 10 bases. The CDR3 consists of 14 residues. CDR3 sequence reads: CASSPDTLNTEAFF. The DNA for the CDR3 is TGTGCCAGCAGCCCGGACACCCTGAACACTGAAGCTTTCTTT.

This clonotype was picked up a small number of times. V usage is TRBV5-1 and J usage is TRBJ2-5; perhaps TRBD2 as D (5 bases). Germline V gene data show CDR1 as SGHRS and CDR2 as YFSETQ. The CDR3 runs 13 residues. V was cut by 6 bases and J by 3 bases, with 12 bases left in between. The CDR3 DNA follows: TGCGCCAGCACCCCGGACGGGGAAGAGACCCAGTACTTC. Amino acid sequence: CASTPDGEETQYF.

The rearrangement links TRBV9 to TRBJ2-3, with 8 bases that match TRBD2. From germline, CDR1 is SGDLS and CDR2 YYNGEE. With 4 bases clipped from V and 2 bases from J, the junction kept 9 bases outside the gene matches. The CDR3 has 16 residues. The chain's CDR3 is CASSWEGAGVTDTQYF. In DNA, the CDR3 is TGTGCCAGCAGCTGGGAGGGAGCGGGGGTCACAGATACGCAGTATTTT.

The chain links TRBV11-2 to TRBJ2-7, with a weak D call TRBD1 (7 bases). The CDR3 runs to 16 residues. Between the trimmed V and J ends, which lost 5 bases and 1 base, there was a span of 18 bases. Germline values: CDR1 SGHAT, CDR2 FQNNGV. The CDR3 here is CASSPNWRGQSYEQYF. In DNA form, the CDR3 reads TGTGCCAGCAGCCCCAACTGGAGGGGGCAGTCCTACGAGCAGTACTTC.

The chain employs TRBV6-2 or TRBV6-3 and TRBJ2-5, with D possibly being TRBD1 or TRBD2 (5 bases each). Germline V lookup: CDR1 MNHEY, CDR2 SVGEGT. The V end lost 5 bases, the J end lost 0 bases, and 19 bases lay between the germline ends. This CDR3 comprises 17 residues. The CDR3 DNA reads TGTGCCAGCAGTACAATCCGTTGGGACGGGGACCAAGAGACCCAGTACTTC. Translation: CASSTIRWDGDQETQYF.

The genes are TRBV5-6 and TRBJ2-5, with D tentatively TRBD1 (6 bases). The last part of the DNA fits TRBJ2-7 better; the J call may be wrong. This CDR3 has 13 amino acids. Germline values: CDR1 SGHDT, CDR2 YYEEEE. CDR3: CASSADPGVEQYF. In nucleotides, the CDR3 is TGTGCCAGCAGCGCAGACCCAGGGGTCGAGCAGTACTTC.

This clonotype was detected a few times. A read error may explain this, as a much larger clone is one base away. The CDR3 DNA reads as TGTGCCAGCAAACAGGGAACCTACAATGAGCAGTACTTC. Protein product: CASKQGTYNEQYF. This chain uses TRBV7-8 with TRBJ2-5; D might be TRBD1 (6 bases). Germline V gives CDR1 SGHVS, CDR2 FQNEAQ. The germline V and J ends were trimmed by 7 bases and 11 bases, with 20 bases remaining between them. The CDR3 is 13 amino acids.

This rearrangement joins TRBV28 to TRBJ2-7; D perhaps matches TRBD1 (7 bases). This CDR3 spans 13 amino acids. The germline V gene encodes CDR1 MDHEN and CDR2 SYDVKM. Trimming removed 6 bases at V and 4 bases at J, with 13 bases between. The DNA of the CDR3 is TGTGCCAGCAGGGAGGGACAGACTTACGAGCAGTACTTC. Its translation: CASREGQTYEQYF. The full variable domain, completed using reference TRBV28 and TRBJ2-7, is DVKVTQSSRYLVKRTGEKVFLECVQDMDHENMFWYRQDPGLGLRLIYFSYDVKMKEKGDIPEGYSVSREKKERFSLILESASTNQTSMYLCASREGQTYEQYFGPGTRLTVT.

This chain connects TRBV4-3 to TRBJ1-5, with 8 bases fitting TRBD1. V was pared by 0 bases and J by 6 bases, with 7 bases of the junction left unmatched. CDR1 and CDR2 from the germline V gene are LGHNA and YSLEER. CDR3 size: 16 residues. CDR3 sequence reads: CASSQEAGGIGQPQHF. In DNA, the CDR3 is TGCGCCAGCAGCCAAGAGGCAGGGGGCATTGGTCAGCCCCAGCATTTT.

The rearrangement joins TRBV7-6 to TRBJ1-2; 9 nucleotides match TRBD1. V gave up 0 bases and J gave up 1 base; unmatched junction bases: 9. Germline assignment: CDR1 SGHVS and CDR2 FNYEAQ. The CDR3 runs to 18 residues. The CDR3 DNA is TGTGCCAGCAGCTTAGCGCTAGTACAGGGGGCGAATAACTATGGCTACACCTTC. Translated: CASSLALVQGANNYGYTF. The full variable domain, in which reference TRBV7-6 and TRBJ1-2 provide the parts outside the CDR3, is GAGVSQSPRYKVTKRGQDVALRCDPISGHVSLYWYRQALGQGPEFLTYFNYEAQQDKSGLPNDRFSAERPEGSISTLTIQRTEQRDSAMYRCASSLALVQGANNYGYTFGSGTRLTVV.

The sample holds a few counts of this clonotype. This sequence joins TRBV20-1 and TRBJ2-7; 13 bases agree with TRBD2. This CDR3 is built from 15 residues. From germline, CDR1 is DFQATT and CDR2 SNEGSKA (reference sequence). V lost 1 base to trimming and J lost 3 bases; unmatched junction nucleotides: 3. The CDR3 sequence: CSARGGTSGIYEQYF. DNA of the CDR3: TGCAGTGCTAGAGGCGGGACTAGCGGGATCTACGAGCAGTACTTC.

The V call is TRBV27, the J call TRBJ2-7; TRBD1 matches at 10 bases. This CDR3 comprises 17 residues. Losses at the gene ends were 2 bases for V and 0 bases for J; bases not matched to a gene: 7. Germline CDR1 is MNHEY and CDR2 is SMNVEV (reference sequence). In nucleotides, the CDR3 is TGTGCCAGCAGTTTACGGGGGACAGGGGCTAGCTCCTACGAGCAGTACTTC. This sequence encodes CASSLRGTGASSYEQYF.

This clonotype was observed a handful of times. This chain links TRBV9 with TRBJ1-2; possible D gene TRBD1, 5 bases. CDR3 length equals 17 residues. Germline V gives CDR1 SGDLS, CDR2 YYNGEE. The ends were cut back, 2 bases at V and 0 bases at J, with 17 bases in the middle. CDR3 sequence: CASSVGVGSLANYGYTF. The CDR3 coding sequence is TGTGCCAGCAGCGTGGGGGTGGGATCTTTAGCTAACTATGGCTACACCTTC.

This chain links TRBV29-1 with TRBJ2-1; perhaps TRBD2 as D (6 bases). TRBJ2-7 matches the DNA end more closely, so the J call is doubtful. The CDR3 covers 13 residues. Germline V lookup: CDR1 SQVTM, CDR2 ANQGSEA. The CDR3 spells CSVGTYSYNEQYF. Written as DNA, the CDR3 is TGCAGCGTCGGGACTTACTCCTACAATGAGCAGTACTTC.

This clonotype was observed many times. The chain uses TRBV4-2 and TRBJ2-3; D may be TRBD2 (6 bases). The CDR3 loop spans 14 amino acids. The germline CDR1 and CDR2 sequences are LGHNA and YNFKEQ. V lost 1 base and J lost 5, with 10 bases in between. The CDR3 is CASSQVEAGDTQYF. The CDR3 DNA reads TGTGCCAGCAGCCAAGTGGAAGCGGGAGATACGCAGTATTTT.

This clonotype was seen only a few times. The rearrangement links TRBV19 to TRBJ2-5; the match to TRBD1 covers 9 bases. V trimming: 6 bases; J trimming: 4 bases; junction bases outside the gene matches: 6. Germline CDR1 and CDR2: LNHDA and SQIVND (reference sequence). This CDR3 is 14 amino acids long. The CDR3 loop is CASSPGTGSETQYF. CDR3 DNA: TGTGCCAGTAGCCCCGGGACAGGGTCAGAGACCCAGTACTTC.

The chain carries TRBV2 and TRBJ2-3, with 7 bases identical to TRBD1. J was trimmed by 2 bases and V by 5 bases; bases with no gene match: 4. The CDR3 consists of 14 residues. CDR1 is SNHLY, CDR2 FYNNEI, per germline. CDR3 amino acids: CASSKDRYTDTQYF. CDR3 bases: TGTGCCAGCAGTAAGGACAGGTACACAGATACGCAGTATTTT. The full variable domain, its missing parts supplied by reference TRBV2 and TRBJ2-3, is EPEVTQTPSHQVTQMGQEVILRCVPISNHLYFYWYRQILGQKVEFLVSFYNNEISEKSEIFDDQFSVERPDGSNFTLKIRSTKLEDSAMYFCASSKDRYTDTQYFGPGTRLTVL.

This chain links TRBV3-1 with TRBJ2-1, with D possibly matching TRBD2 (5 bases). Germline values: CDR1 LGHDT, CDR2 YNNKEL (reference sequence). V lost 4 bases, J lost 1 base, and 11 bases lay in between. CDR3 size: 15 residues. CDR3 DNA: TGTGCCAGCAGCCCATTTCGAGGGTCCTACAATGAGCAGTTCTTC. Protein: CASSPFRGSYNEQFF.